This T cell receptor beta chain was recorded in a study of shared clonotypes between healthy human individuals. Study results and caveats: Against clonotypes common to all four donors, non-shared ones had lower generation probabilities.

Method: immunoSEQ multiplex PCR; TCRdb's copy keeps in-frame clones and lacks some. The sample has around 2,100,000 clones; about 95% are singletons. CD45RO-negative, CCR7-positively selected cells formed the naive CD8 fraction, excluding terminally differentiated effector memory CD45RA+ cells. CDR3 length: 17 amino acids. CDR1 is GTSNPN, CDR2 SVGIG, per germline (reference sequence). Remarks on this clone: Antigen: not known. The junction departs from germline at one end; a sequencing error may be responsible.

Material: naive CD8+ T cells sorted from blood. The genes are TRBV30 and TRBJ2-3; possible D gene TRBD1, 5 bases. This TCR was sampled from a man younger than 30 in good health. The CDR3 reads CAWSADGLGGIGAAVGF. The CDR3 region has the DNA TGTGCCTGGAGTGCGGACGGTCTGGGCGGCATAGGGGCCGCAGTAGGTTTT.